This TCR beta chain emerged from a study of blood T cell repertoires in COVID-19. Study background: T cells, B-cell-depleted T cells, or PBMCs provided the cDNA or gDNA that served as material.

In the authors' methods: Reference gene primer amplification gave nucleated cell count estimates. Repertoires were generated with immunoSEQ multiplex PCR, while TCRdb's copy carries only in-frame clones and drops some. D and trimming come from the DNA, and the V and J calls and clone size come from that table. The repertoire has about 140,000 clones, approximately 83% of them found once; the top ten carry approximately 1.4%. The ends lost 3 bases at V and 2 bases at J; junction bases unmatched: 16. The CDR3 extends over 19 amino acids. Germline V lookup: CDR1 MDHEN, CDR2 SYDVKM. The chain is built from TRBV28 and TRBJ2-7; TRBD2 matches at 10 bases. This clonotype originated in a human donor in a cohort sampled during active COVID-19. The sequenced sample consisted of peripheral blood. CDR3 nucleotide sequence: TGTGCCAGCAGTTTCCCCGGGACTAGCGTGACCAACGGAGCCTACGAGCAGTACTTC. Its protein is CASSFPGTSVTNGAYEQYF.